The 21 T cell receptor beta chains below were found in one sample sequenced in a study of beta chain features in type 1 diabetes. The isolated RNA, all of it, was reverse transcribed, so expressed TCRB transcripts were what got sequenced. The table came from immunoSEQ multiplex PCR; TCRdb's copy has only in-frame clones and leaves some out. The sample carries about 360,000 clones, around 12% recorded once. Specimen: naive CD4+ T cells from blood. Receptors were obtained from a man younger than 35 in good health.

The chain links TRBV19 to TRBJ2-1; 13 bases are a match to TRBD2. The V and J ends lost 7 bases and 3 bases, in that order; junction bases with no gene match: 12. The CDR3 covers 18 residues. Germline CDR1 LNHDA, CDR2 SQIVND (reference sequence). CDR3 sequence reads: CASMPGLAGKGSYNEQFF. The CDR3 DNA is TGTGCCAGTATGCCGGGACTAGCGGGGAAAGGGAGCTACAATGAGCAGTTCTTC.

CDR3 DNA sequence: TGTGCCAGCAGCTCCCAGGGGTCCTACGAGCAGTACTTC. It encodes CASSSQGSYEQYF. V gene TRBV7-9 combines with J gene TRBJ2-7; TRBD1 is a possible D gene (6 bases). This CDR3 has 13 amino acids. Trimming took 4 bases from V and 1 from J, leaving 8 bases between them. Germline V gene data show CDR1 as SEHNR and CDR2 as FQNEAQ (reference sequence).

This clone has more than one count but fewer than ten. The rearrangement uses TRBV15 and TRBJ2-1; the match to TRBD1 covers 8 bases. The CDR3 spans 15 residues. The J segment lost 6 bases and the V segment lost 1 base, leaving 5 bases of the junction unmatched. CDR1 and CDR2 (germline): LNHNV, YYDKDF (reference sequence). In nucleotides, the CDR3 is TGTGCCACCAGCAGAGCTACAGGGGGGAGCAATGAGCAGTTCTTC. Protein sequence: CATSRATGGSNEQFF.

This clone was counted only a few times. In DNA form, the CDR3 reads TGTGCCAGCTCACCAGGGGCGGATGAAAAACTGTTTTTT. Its protein is CASSPGADEKLFF. The J gene is TRBJ1-4, the V gene TRBV18, with D possibly matching TRBD1 (5 bases). The V gene lost 2 bases and the J gene lost 6 bases, with 7 bases spanning the gap. The germline gives CDR1 KGHSH, CDR2 LQKENI. The CDR3 runs to 13 residues.

This clone was seen more than once but under ten times. The chain is built from TRBV7-2 and TRBJ2-7; a possible D gene is TRBD2 (6 bases). This CDR3 has 14 residues. The germline V and J ends were trimmed by 4 bases and 1 base, with 11 bases remaining between them. Germline assignment: CDR1 SGHTA and CDR2 FQGNSA. CDR3 nucleotides: TGTGCCAGCAGCTACGCGGGGAGTTCCTACGAGCAGTACTTC. This codes for CASSYAGSSYEQYF.

This clone was seen a handful of times. The V call is TRBV7-2, the J call TRBJ2-1; 11 bases align to TRBD2. From germline, CDR1 is SGHTA and CDR2 FQGNSA. The CDR3 is 16 residues long. Germline trimming cut 3 bases from V and 6 bases from J; bases unmatched to any gene: 7. The CDR3 region has the DNA TGTGCCAGCAGCTTTAGCGGGAGGGCCTGGGGCAATGAGCAGTTCTTC. Translation gives CASSFSGRAWGNEQFF. The full variable domain, completed using reference TRBV7-2 and TRBJ2-1, is GAGVSQSPSNKVTEKGKDVELRCDPISGHTALYWYRQSLGQGLEFLIYFQGNSAPDKSGLPSDRFSAERTGGSVSTLTIQRTQQEDSAVYLCASSFSGRAWGNEQFFGPGTRLTVL.

This clone was counted a few times. The CDR3 protein is CAIRTQETQYF. The CDR3 region has the DNA TGTGCCATCAGGACACAAGAGACCCAGTACTTC. The genes are TRBV10-3 and TRBJ2-5; D is uncertain. The CDR3 is made up of 11 amino acids. Germline lookup yields CDR1 ENHRY and CDR2 SYGVKD. With 6 bases removed from V and 2 bases from J, the gap between germline ends came to 4 bases.

This clone showed up just a few times. J is TRBJ2-3 and V is TRBV5-1; 9 positions agree with TRBD2. The CDR3 sequence is 16 residues long. With V trimmed by 0 bases and J by 4 bases, 6 bases remained unmatched. The germline V gene has CDR1 SGHRS and CDR2 YFSETQ. In DNA form, the CDR3 reads TGCGCCAGCAGCTTGGGGGGACTAGCAGGGGCAGATACGCAGTATTTT. Amino acids: CASSLGGLAGADTQYF.

This clone has just a few counts. The rearrangement joins TRBV30 to TRBJ2-7; D perhaps matches TRBD2 (6 bases). This CDR3 region has 14 residues. Germline V lookup: CDR1 GTSNPN, CDR2 SVGIG (reference sequence). Trimming shortened V by 1 base and J by 2 bases, and 12 bases separated the two germline ends. CDR3 protein: CAWSGAGLPYEQYF. The DNA of the CDR3 is TGTGCCTGGAGTGGGGCGGGACTCCCCTACGAGCAGTACTTC.

CDR3 in DNA: TGTGCTAGCCCGCTATTTCAGCCCCAGCATTTT. Residues: CASPLFQPQHF. The chain has TRBV12-5 and TRBJ1-5; D gene uncertain. The germline gives CDR1 LGHNT, CDR2 FRNRAP. CDR3 length: 11 residues. Trimming took 9 bases from V and 6 from J, leaving 9 bases between them.

The table lists this clone with a few counts. V is TRBV12-5 and J is TRBJ2-2; unclear D gene. V shed 4 bases and J shed 4 bases, with 19 bases lying between them. The CDR3 totals 17 residues. Germline assignment: CDR1 LGHNT and CDR2 FRNRAP. CDR3: CASGSTTLVRGTGELFF. In DNA, the CDR3 is TGTGCTAGTGGTTCCACCACCCTAGTACGAGGCACCGGGGAGCTGTTTTTT.

This clone appeared a few times. V is TRBV9 and J is TRBJ2-7, with 8 positions matching TRBD1. The CDR3 totals 15 residues. Germline V gene sequence: CDR1 SGDLS, CDR2 YYNGEE. The junction had 8 bases not matched to a gene; V was cut back by 2 bases and J by 4 bases. The CDR3 DNA sequence: TGTGCCAGCAGCGTGTCGACAGGGGATAATTACGAGCAGTACTTC. This codes for CASSVSTGDNYEQYF.

This clone was found a few times. V gene TRBV27 combines with J gene TRBJ2-5; 8 bases fit TRBD1. J gave up 5 bases and V 4 bases, and 6 bases lay outside the gene matches. Germline V gene lookup returns CDR1 MNHEY and CDR2 SMNVEV (reference sequence). This CDR3 is built from 14 residues. For the CDR3, the DNA is TGTGCCAGCAGTTCTGGACAGGGCCCCGAGACCCAGTACTTC. This gives the protein CASSSGQGPETQYF.

The sample holds a few counts of this clone. V is TRBV9 and J is TRBJ2-7, with 7 nucleotides matching TRBD1. V shed 0 bases, J shed 3 bases, and the junction held 9 bases outside the gene matches. Looked up from germline, CDR1 is SGDLS and CDR2 is YYNGEE. This CDR3 is 16 amino acids long. The CDR3 nucleotides are TGTGCCAGCAGCGTAGCCCCGACAGGGACCTACTACGAGCAGTACTTC. This sequence encodes CASSVAPTGTYYEQYF.

The J gene is TRBJ2-7, the V gene TRBV28; TRBD2 aligns across 11 bases. Germline CDR1 MDHEN, CDR2 SYDVKM. The CDR3 runs to 13 residues. V lost 9 bases to trimming and J lost 2 bases; unmatched junction nucleotides: 3. In nucleotides, the CDR3 is TGTGCCAGTATGACTAGCGGGACCTACGAGCAGTACTTC. Amino acids: CASMTSGTYEQYF.

Only a few counts were recorded for this clone. J is TRBJ2-5 and V is TRBV9; 8 bases map to TRBD1. The ends lost 2 bases at V and 4 bases at J; junction bases unmatched: 7. The CDR3 is made up of 15 amino acids. Germline CDR1 reads SGDLS; CDR2 reads YYNGEE. Written as DNA, the CDR3 is TGTGCCAGCAGCGTCCACGGACAGGGCACAGAGACCCAGTACTTC. Translating it yields CASSVHGQGTETQYF.

This clone was recorded a few times. The gene calls are TRBV5-4 and TRBJ2-7; TRBD1 matches at 7 bases. Germline V gene data show CDR1 as SGHNT and CDR2 as YYREEE (reference sequence). Trimming at V came to 4 bases and at J to 3 bases, leaving 13 bases not matched to a gene. There are 16 residues in the CDR3. CDR3 sequence: CASSRGQEPGGYEQYF. CDR3 coding DNA: TGTGCCAGCAGCCGCGGACAGGAACCAGGAGGCTACGAGCAGTACTTC.

This clone was observed a few times. The chain is built from TRBV6-6 and TRBJ1-2; 8 nucleotides match TRBD1. Germline V gene sequence: CDR1 MNHNY, CDR2 SVGAGI (reference sequence). The CDR3 has 13 amino acids. V lost 3 bases, J lost 7 bases, and 4 bases stayed unmatched. The CDR3 region has the DNA TGTGCCAGCAGTTATCAGGGGGCTGGTGGCTACACCTTC. Protein sequence: CASSYQGAGGYTF.

J is TRBJ1-2 and V is TRBV2; the match to TRBD1 covers 11 bases. The germline CDR1 and CDR2 sequences are SNHLY and FYNNEI. The trim removed 7 bases at V and 8 bases at J, leaving 9 bases unmatched. The CDR3 sequence is 14 residues long. CDR3 nucleotide sequence: TGTGCCAGCAAGATCGGGACAGGGGGGAGAGGCTACACCTTC. Translated, it gives CASKIGTGGRGYTF.

The gene calls are TRBV27 and TRBJ2-7, with 7 bases that match TRBD1. The J segment lost 3 bases and the V segment lost 8 bases, leaving 10 bases of the junction unmatched. CDR1 is MNHEY and CDR2 is SMNVEV in the germline V gene (reference sequence). CDR3 length: 14 amino acids. The CDR3 loop reads CASASYDRVYEQYF. The CDR3 bases are TGTGCCAGCGCCTCATATGACAGGGTCTACGAGCAGTACTTC.

The rearrangement joins TRBV6-6 to TRBJ2-3, with a tentative D call TRBD1 (6 bases). Trimming pared 2 bases from V and 6 bases from J, leaving 12 bases between. This CDR3 is built from 14 residues. CDR1 is MNHNY, CDR2 SVGAGI, per germline (reference sequence). The CDR3 region has the DNA TGTGCCAGCAGTTACGTAGGGGGTGTGGATACGCAGTATTTT. It specifies CASSYVGGVDTQYF.